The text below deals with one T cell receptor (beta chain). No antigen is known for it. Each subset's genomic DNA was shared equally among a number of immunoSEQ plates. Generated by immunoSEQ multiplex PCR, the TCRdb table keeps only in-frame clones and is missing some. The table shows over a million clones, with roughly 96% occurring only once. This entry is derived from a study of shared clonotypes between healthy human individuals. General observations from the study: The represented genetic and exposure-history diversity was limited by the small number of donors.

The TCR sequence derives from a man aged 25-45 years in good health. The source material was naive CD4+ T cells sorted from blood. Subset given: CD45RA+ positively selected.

The CDR3 DNA reads as TGTGCCAGCAGTACTAGCCGTAGCGGGAACTACGAGCAGTACTTC. Translating it yields CASSTSRSGNYEQYF. V usage is TRBV28 and J usage is TRBJ2-7; 8 positions match TRBD2. CDR3 size: 15 residues. Germline V gene sequence: CDR1 MDHEN, CDR2 SYDVKM. V shed 5 bases, J shed 3 bases, and the junction held 9 bases outside the gene matches.